A single sample gave rise to the 19 T cell receptor beta chains below, sequenced in a study of control samples from healthy donors and cancer patients. Repertoires were generated with immunoSEQ multiplex PCR, while TCRdb's copy carries only in-frame clones and drops some. The sample carries roughly 130,000 clones, approximately 90% recorded once. Sample: blood. These receptors came from a man between 18 and 35 years old in good health.

This sequence joins TRBV7-6 and TRBJ2-1; 7 bases are shared with TRBD2. Germline V CDR1 and CDR2: SGHVS, FNYEAQ. Trimming took 1 base from V and 1 from J; bases not matched to a gene: 4. The CDR3 loop spans 16 amino acids. The CDR3 here is CASSLGRGGSYNEQFF. CDR3 DNA: TGTGCCAGCAGCTTAGGCCGCGGGGGATCCTACAATGAGCAGTTCTTC.

The chain is built from TRBV4-2 and TRBJ1-1; D may be TRBD1 (6 bases). Trimming removed 3 bases at V and 4 bases at J, with 12 bases between. The CDR3 extends over 14 amino acids. CDR1 LGHNA and CDR2 YNFKEQ come from the germline V gene. The CDR3 DNA reads as TGTGCCAGCAGCCAGCTCCAGGGGTTCACTGAAGCTTTCTTT. The encoded protein is CASSQLQGFTEAFF.

The rearrangement joins TRBV12-3 or TRBV12-4 to TRBJ2-1; D ambiguous. CDR3 length: 13 residues. The V end was cut by 2 bases, the J end by 8 bases, with 10 bases between. In DNA form, the CDR3 reads TGTGCCAGCAGTTTATCAGCTCTGGATGAGCAGTTCTTC. Translating it yields CASSLSALDEQFF.

The gene calls are TRBV6-5 and TRBJ1-5; no firm D call. Trimming left V 5 bases short and J 1 base short, with 9 bases between. The germline CDR1 and CDR2 sequences are MNHEY and SVGAGI. The CDR3 totals 14 residues. Here the CDR3 DNA reads TGTGCCAGCAGTACGTTAGGGAGCAATCAGCCCCAGCATTTT. Protein: CASSTLGSNQPQHF.

This clone appeared a few times. The CDR3: CASGLDYQPQHF. The CDR3 region has the DNA TGTGCTAGTGGTTTGGACTATCAGCCCCAGCATTTT. This sequence joins TRBV12-5 and TRBJ1-5; D is unresolved. The CDR3 has 12 residues. Germline CDR1 is LGHNT and CDR2 is FRNRAP. Trimming stripped 1 base from V and 5 bases from J, with 3 bases between.

V gene TRBV6-1 combines with J gene TRBJ1-2; maybe TRBD1 (6 bases). Between the trimmed V and J ends, which lost 2 bases and 0 bases, there was a span of 10 bases. Per germline, CDR1 MNHNS and CDR2 SASEGT. The CDR3 has 15 residues. The chain's CDR3 is CASSEMGTTNYGYTF. CDR3 nucleotide sequence: TGTGCCAGCAGTGAAATGGGGACAACTAACTATGGCTACACCTTC.

The gene calls are TRBV28 and TRBJ1-5; 8 bases fit TRBD1. There are 14 residues in the CDR3. The germline CDR1 and CDR2 sequences are MDHEN and SYDVKM. The V and J ends lost 6 bases and 5 bases, in that order; junction bases with no gene match: 6. CDR3 nucleotide sequence: TGTGCCAGCAGCCCAGGGGGCACGGATCAGCCCCAGCATTTT. Translation gives CASSPGGTDQPQHF.

CDR3: CASSGALAGGTSQETQYF. DNA for the CDR3: TGCGCCAGCAGCGGGGCACTAGCGGGGGGAACCAGCCAAGAGACCCAGTACTTC. The V gene is TRBV5-1, the J gene TRBJ2-5; the match to TRBD2 covers 12 bases. V shed 4 bases and J 1 base; nucleotides not matched to a gene: 11. CDR3 length: 18 residues. In germline, CDR1 is SGHRS, CDR2 YFSETQ.

The CDR3 here is CASSLFSLAGGSYNEQFF. CDR3 in DNA: TGTGCCAGCAGTTTATTCTCTTTAGCGGGGGGGTCCTACAATGAGCAGTTCTTC. The rearrangement links TRBV27 to TRBJ2-1, with 11 positions matching TRBD2. CDR3 length: 18 residues. CDR1 is MNHEY, CDR2 SMNVEV, per germline (reference sequence). With V trimmed by 1 base and J by 1 base, 6 bases remained unmatched.

The chain is built from TRBV6-4 and TRBJ1-1; 10 bases match TRBD1. In germline, CDR1 is MRHNA, CDR2 SNTAGT. The CDR3 has 15 amino acids. Trimming at V came to 3 bases and at J to 2 bases, leaving 3 bases not matched to a gene. The CDR3 DNA follows: TGTGCCAGCAGTGAGGGGACAGGGGCCAACACTGAAGCTTTCTTT. It translates to CASSEGTGANTEAFF.

This chain uses TRBV7-2 with TRBJ1-2; no clear D. Trimming pared 5 bases from V and 2 bases from J, leaving 9 bases between. Germline V gene lookup returns CDR1 SGHTA and CDR2 FQGNSA. The CDR3 loop spans 13 amino acids. The CDR3 nucleotides are TGTGCCAGCAGCAGGGAGAAGAACTATGGCTACACCTTC. Protein: CASSREKNYGYTF.

About this clone itself: The sample has other DNA sequences that encode this CDR3 too. The chain links TRBV19 to TRBJ1-6; no clear D gene. V lost 1 base and J 6 bases, leaving 1 base between the germline ends. The CDR3 covers 12 residues. Germline V gives CDR1 LNHDA, CDR2 SQIVND (reference sequence). The CDR3 region has the DNA TGTGCCAGTAGTATAGGTAATTCACCCCTCCACTTT. Its translation is CASSIGNSPLHF.

Here the CDR3 reads CASSLEGAERTEAFF. CDR3 nucleotides: TGCGCCAGCAGCTTGGAGGGGGCTGAGAGGACTGAAGCTTTCTTT. The chain combines TRBV5-1 with TRBJ1-1; TRBD1 agrees at 7 bases. The CDR3 sequence is 15 residues long. V gave up 0 bases and J gave up 5 bases; unmatched junction bases: 7. CDR1 is SGHRS and CDR2 is YFSETQ in the germline V gene.

The chain uses TRBV6-2 or TRBV6-3 and TRBJ1-5, with D possibly being TRBD1 (5 bases). Trimming removed 2 bases from V and 7 bases from J, with 21 bases in between. CDR3 size: 17 residues. Germline V lookup: CDR1 MNHEY, CDR2 SVGEGT. In nucleotides, the CDR3 is TGTGCCAGCAGTTACGAGTCAGGGCGTAATGCGCGCCAGCCCCAGCATTTT. Protein: CASSYESGRNARQPQHF.

The chain joins TRBV18 to TRBJ2-7, with TRBD2 as a possible D gene (5 bases). The CDR3 has 14 residues. The V and J ends lost 4 bases and 4 bases respectively, with 14 bases between them. Per germline, CDR1 KGHSH and CDR2 LQKENI. In DNA, the CDR3 is TGTGCCAGCTCACTACCCGGACGGGAATACGAGCAGTACTTC. This codes for CASSLPGREYEQYF.

This chain joins TRBV2 and TRBJ1-4, with no clear D. Germline V gives CDR1 SNHLY, CDR2 FYNNEI. This CDR3 has 14 amino acids. V was shortened by 7 bases and J by 6 bases, with 15 bases between the two germline ends. The CDR3 sequence is CASKPGQRDEKLFF. The CDR3 DNA follows: TGTGCCAGCAAGCCAGGCCAAAGGGATGAAAAACTGTTTTTT.

This chain connects TRBV5-6 to TRBJ2-1; the D is unclear. The CDR3 loop spans 11 amino acids. V lost 0 bases, J lost 10 bases, and 5 bases lay in between. The germline V gene has CDR1 SGHDT and CDR2 YYEEEE. As DNA, the CDR3 is TGTGCCAGCAGCTTGGAATGGGAGCAGTTCTTC. Translation gives CASSLEWEQFF.

This clone was seen once. The chain is built from TRBV6-6 and TRBJ2-3; D is unclear. The germline CDR1 and CDR2 sequences are MNHNY and SVGAGI (reference sequence). V was pared by 11 bases and J by 0 bases, with 15 bases between. CDR3 length: 14 amino acids. The CDR3 sequence: CACLGGISTDTQYF. CDR3 sequence (DNA): TGTGCCTGTCTGGGTGGCATTAGCACAGATACGCAGTATTTT.

The V call is TRBV7-2, the J call TRBJ1-2, with 7 bases lining up with TRBD1. J was trimmed by 2 bases and V by 3 bases; bases with no gene match: 0. Germline assignment: CDR1 SGHTA and CDR2 FQGNSA. CDR3 length: 13 residues. The CDR3, as DNA: TGTGCCAGCAGCTTGGGACAGAACTATGGCTACACCTTC. Translated, it gives CASSLGQNYGYTF.